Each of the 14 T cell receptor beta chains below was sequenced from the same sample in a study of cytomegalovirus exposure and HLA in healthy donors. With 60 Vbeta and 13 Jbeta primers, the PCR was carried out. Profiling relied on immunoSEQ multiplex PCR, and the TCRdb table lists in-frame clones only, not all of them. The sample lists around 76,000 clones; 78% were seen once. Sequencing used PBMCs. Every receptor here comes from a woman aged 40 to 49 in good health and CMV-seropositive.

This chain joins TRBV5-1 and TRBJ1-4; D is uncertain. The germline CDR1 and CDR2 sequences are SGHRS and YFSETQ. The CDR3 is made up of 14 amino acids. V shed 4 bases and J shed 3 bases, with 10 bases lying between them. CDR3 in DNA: TGCGCCAGCAGCGGGAGTGTGGCTAATGAAAAACTGTTTTTT. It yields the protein CASSGSVANEKLFF.

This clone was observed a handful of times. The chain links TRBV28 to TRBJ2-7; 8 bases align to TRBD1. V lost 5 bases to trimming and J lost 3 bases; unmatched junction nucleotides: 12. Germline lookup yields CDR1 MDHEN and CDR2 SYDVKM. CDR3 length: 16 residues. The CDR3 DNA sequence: TGTGCCAGCAGTCCCCTGACAGGGGACGGAATCTACGAGCAGTACTTC. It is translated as CASSPLTGDGIYEQYF. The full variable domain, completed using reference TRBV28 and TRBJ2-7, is DVKVTQSSRYLVKRTGEKVFLECVQDMDHENMFWYRQDPGLGLRLIYFSYDVKMKEKGDIPEGYSVSREKKERFSLILESASTNQTSMYLCASSPLTGDGIYEQYFGPGTRLTVT.

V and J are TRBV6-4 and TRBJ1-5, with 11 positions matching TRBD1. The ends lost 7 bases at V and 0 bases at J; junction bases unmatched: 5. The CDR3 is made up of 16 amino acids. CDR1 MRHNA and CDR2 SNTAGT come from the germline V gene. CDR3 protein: CASTRTGGYSNQPQHF. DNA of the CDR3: TGTGCCAGCACCCGGACAGGGGGCTATAGCAATCAGCCCCAGCATTTT.

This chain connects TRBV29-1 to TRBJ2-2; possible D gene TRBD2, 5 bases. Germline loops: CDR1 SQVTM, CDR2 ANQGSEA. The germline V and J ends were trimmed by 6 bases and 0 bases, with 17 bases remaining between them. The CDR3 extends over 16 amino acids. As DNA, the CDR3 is TGCAGCGTCACCTTCCGGGGATATTCGAACACCGGGGAGCTGTTTTTT. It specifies CSVTFRGYSNTGELFF.

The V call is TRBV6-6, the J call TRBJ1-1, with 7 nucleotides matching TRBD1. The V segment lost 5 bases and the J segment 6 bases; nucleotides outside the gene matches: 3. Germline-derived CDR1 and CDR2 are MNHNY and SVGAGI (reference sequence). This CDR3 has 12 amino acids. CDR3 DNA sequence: TGTGCCAGCAGTGACAGGGATCCTGAAGCTTTCTTT. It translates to CASSDRDPEAFF.

The CDR3 DNA reads TGTGCCAGCAGTGAGGGGGCCACTTCACCCCTCCACTTT. Translated, it gives CASSEGATSPLHF. This chain connects TRBV25-1 to TRBJ1-6, with D possibly matching TRBD1 (6 bases). Trimming removed 3 bases from V and 9 bases from J, with 9 bases in between. Germline-derived CDR1 and CDR2 are MGHDK and SYGVNS. CDR3 length: 13 residues.

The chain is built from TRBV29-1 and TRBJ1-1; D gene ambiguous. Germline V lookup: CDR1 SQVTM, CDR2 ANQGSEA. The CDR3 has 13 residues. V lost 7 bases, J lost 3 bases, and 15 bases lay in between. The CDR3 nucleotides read TGCAGCGCTCATACGCGTGGAGACACTGAAGCTTTCTTT. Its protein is CSAHTRGDTEAFF.

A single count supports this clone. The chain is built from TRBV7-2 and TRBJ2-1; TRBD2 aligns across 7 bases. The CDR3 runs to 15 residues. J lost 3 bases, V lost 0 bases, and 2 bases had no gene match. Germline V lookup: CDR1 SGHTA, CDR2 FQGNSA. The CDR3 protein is CASSLAAGVYNEQFF. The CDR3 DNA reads TGTGCCAGCAGCTTAGCGGCGGGGGTCTACAATGAGCAGTTCTTC. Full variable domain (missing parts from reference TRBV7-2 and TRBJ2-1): GAGVSQSPSNKVTEKGKDVELRCDPISGHTALYWYRQSLGQGLEFLIYFQGNSAPDKSGLPSDRFSAERTGGSVSTLTIQRTQQEDSAVYLCASSLAAGVYNEQFFGPGTRLTVL.

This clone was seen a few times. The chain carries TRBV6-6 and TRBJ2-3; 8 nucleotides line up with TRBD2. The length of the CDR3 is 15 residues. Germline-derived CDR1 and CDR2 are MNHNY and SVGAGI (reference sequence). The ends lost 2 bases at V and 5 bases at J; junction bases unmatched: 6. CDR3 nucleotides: TGTGCCAGCAGTTACCCAGCGGGGGTAAGAGATACGCAGTATTTT. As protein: CASSYPAGVRDTQYF.

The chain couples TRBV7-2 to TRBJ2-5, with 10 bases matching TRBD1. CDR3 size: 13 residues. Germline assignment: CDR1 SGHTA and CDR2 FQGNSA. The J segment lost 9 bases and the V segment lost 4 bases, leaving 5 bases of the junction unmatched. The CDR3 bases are TGTGCCAGCAGCTCGCGGGACAGGGGTTCCCAGTACTTC. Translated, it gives CASSSRDRGSQYF.

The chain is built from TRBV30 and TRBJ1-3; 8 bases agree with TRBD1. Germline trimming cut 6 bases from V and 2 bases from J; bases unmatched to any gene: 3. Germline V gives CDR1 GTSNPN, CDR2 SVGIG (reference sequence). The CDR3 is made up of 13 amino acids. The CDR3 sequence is CACDRGAGNTIYF. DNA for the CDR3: TGTGCCTGTGACAGGGGAGCTGGAAACACCATATATTTT.

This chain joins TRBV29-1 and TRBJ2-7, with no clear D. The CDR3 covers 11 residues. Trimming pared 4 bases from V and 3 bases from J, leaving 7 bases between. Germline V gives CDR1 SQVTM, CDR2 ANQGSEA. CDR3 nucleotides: TGCAGCGTTGGAGCCGACTACGAGCAGTACTTC. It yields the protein CSVGADYEQYF.

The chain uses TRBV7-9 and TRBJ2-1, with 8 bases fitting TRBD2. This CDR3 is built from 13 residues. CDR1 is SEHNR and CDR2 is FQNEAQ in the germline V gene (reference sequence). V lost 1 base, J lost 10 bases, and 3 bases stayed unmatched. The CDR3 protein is CASSLVGLAEQFF. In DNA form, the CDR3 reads TGTGCCAGCAGCTTAGTTGGACTAGCAGAGCAGTTCTTC.

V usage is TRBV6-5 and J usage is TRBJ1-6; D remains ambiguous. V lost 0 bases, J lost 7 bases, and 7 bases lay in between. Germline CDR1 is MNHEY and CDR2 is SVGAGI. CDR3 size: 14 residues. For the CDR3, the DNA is TGTGCCAGCAGTTACTCGGCGGGAAATTCACCCCTCCACTTT. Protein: CASSYSAGNSPLHF.